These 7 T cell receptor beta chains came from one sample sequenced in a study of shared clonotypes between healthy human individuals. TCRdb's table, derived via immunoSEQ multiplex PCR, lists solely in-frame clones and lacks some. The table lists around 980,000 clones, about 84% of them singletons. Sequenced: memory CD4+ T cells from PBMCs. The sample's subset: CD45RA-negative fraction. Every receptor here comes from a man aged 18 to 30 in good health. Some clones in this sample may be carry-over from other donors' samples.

CDR3 sequence (DNA): TGTGCCAGCAGTTCCGGGGTGGGCTACGAGCAGTACTTC. It is translated as CASSSGVGYEQYF. This chain links TRBV5-4 with TRBJ2-7; maybe TRBD2 (5 bases). V was trimmed by 5 bases and J by 3 bases, leaving 12 bases between them. The CDR3 has 13 amino acids. Germline V gene data show CDR1 as SGHNT and CDR2 as YYREEE (reference sequence).

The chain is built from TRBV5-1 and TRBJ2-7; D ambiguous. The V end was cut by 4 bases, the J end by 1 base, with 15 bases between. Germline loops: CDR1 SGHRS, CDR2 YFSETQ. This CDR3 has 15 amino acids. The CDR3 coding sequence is TGCGCCAGCAGCCCCGGTGGAACGCGATCCTACGAGCAGTACTTC. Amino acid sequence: CASSPGGTRSYEQYF.

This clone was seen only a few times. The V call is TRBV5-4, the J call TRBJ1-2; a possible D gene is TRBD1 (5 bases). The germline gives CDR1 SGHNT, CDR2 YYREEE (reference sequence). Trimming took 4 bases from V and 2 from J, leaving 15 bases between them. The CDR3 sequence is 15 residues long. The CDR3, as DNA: TGTGCCAGCAGCCGGTTCGACAGACGCAACTATGGCTACACCTTC. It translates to CASSRFDRRNYGYTF.

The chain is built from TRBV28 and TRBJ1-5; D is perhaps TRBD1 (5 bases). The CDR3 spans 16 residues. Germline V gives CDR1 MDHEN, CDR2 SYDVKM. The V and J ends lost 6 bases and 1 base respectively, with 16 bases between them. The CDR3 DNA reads TGTGCCAGCAGCTCTCCCCGGGGGGGAAGCAATCAGCCCCAGCATTTT. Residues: CASSSPRGGSNQPQHF. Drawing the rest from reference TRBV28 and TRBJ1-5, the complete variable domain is DVKVTQSSRYLVKRTGEKVFLECVQDMDHENMFWYRQDPGLGLRLIYFSYDVKMKEKGDIPEGYSVSREKKERFSLILESASTNQTSMYLCASSSPRGGSNQPQHFGDGTRLSIL.

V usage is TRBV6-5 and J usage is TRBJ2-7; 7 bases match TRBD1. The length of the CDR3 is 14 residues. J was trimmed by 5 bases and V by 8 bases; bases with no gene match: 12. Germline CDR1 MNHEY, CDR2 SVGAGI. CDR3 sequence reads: CASGTDRVRHEQYF. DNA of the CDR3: TGTGCCAGCGGGACCGACAGGGTGCGCCACGAGCAGTACTTC.

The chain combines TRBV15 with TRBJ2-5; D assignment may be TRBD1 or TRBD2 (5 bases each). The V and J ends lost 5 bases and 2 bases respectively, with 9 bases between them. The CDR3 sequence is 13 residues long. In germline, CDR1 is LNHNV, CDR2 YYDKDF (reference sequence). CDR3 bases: TGTGCCACCAGCCAGGGACCACAAGAGACCCAGTACTTC. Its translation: CATSQGPQETQYF.

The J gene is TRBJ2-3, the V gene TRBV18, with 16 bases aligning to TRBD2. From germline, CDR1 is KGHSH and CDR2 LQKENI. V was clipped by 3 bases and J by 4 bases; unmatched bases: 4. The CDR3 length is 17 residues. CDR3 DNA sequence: TGTGCCAGCTCACCCGGGACTAGCGGGAGGGCCTCAGATACGCAGTATTTT. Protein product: CASSPGTSGRASDTQYF.